The 2 T cell receptor beta chains below all came from one sample that was sequenced in a study of identifying expanded T cells in peripheral blood. Assay: immunoSEQ multiplex PCR; the TCRdb copy retains only in-frame clones and omits some. The repertoire has about 80,000 clones, approximately 90% of them found once; the top ten carry over 15%. Sequencing was done on a sample of blood. These receptors were taken from a person between 18 and 70 years old in good health.

CDR3 amino acids: CASSLDEHTIYF. The CDR3 region has the DNA TGCGCCAGCAGCTTGGACGAGCACACCATATATTTT. J is TRBJ1-3 and V is TRBV5-1; D is uncertain. The germline CDR1 and CDR2 sequences are SGHRS and YFSETQ. The V gene lost 0 bases and the J gene lost 8 bases, with 6 bases spanning the gap. The CDR3 covers 12 residues.

The V and J genes are TRBV29-1 and TRBJ2-3; TRBD1 is a possible D gene (5 bases). Per germline, CDR1 SQVTM and CDR2 ANQGSEA. The V and J ends lost 4 bases and 6 bases respectively, with 14 bases between them. The CDR3 is made up of 13 amino acids. The CDR3 DNA sequence: TGCAGCGTTGGATACAGGTTGGGGGATACGCAGTATTTT. Residues: CSVGYRLGDTQYF.